This T cell receptor (beta chain) was profiled in a study of graft-versus-host responses after intestinal transplantation. For the study at large: Anti-thymocyte globulin induction preceded approximately three years of tacrolimus and steroid maintenance in all recipients.

The data were produced by immunoSEQ multiplex PCR, yet TCRdb's version contains in-frame clones alone and is incomplete. Counted here are more than 6,000 clones, roughly 85% occurring once; the ten biggest clones make up roughly 10%. The CDR3 runs to 12 residues. The germline V and J ends were trimmed by 7 bases and 3 bases, with 10 bases remaining between them. Germline CDR1 is LNHDA and CDR2 is SQIVND (reference sequence). Tissue processing of the graft released intraepithelial and lamina propria lymphocytes from it. The study, taken as a whole, reports: Recipient marrow harbored GvH clones, some of which surfaced first in ileum or blood. Within the allografts of patients who had graft-donor T cell macrochimerism, graft-versus-host to host-versus-graft clonal ratios were high. Peak circulating GvH clone levels were associated with early post-transplant HvG declines.

Notes on this clone: Its specificity is not known.

The sequencing here drew on ileum tissue, taken about 130 days after transplant. The source is a human patient who received an intestinal transplant, so some T cells may come from the graft donor. The chain couples TRBV19 to TRBJ2-7, with D perhaps TRBD1 or TRBD2 (5 bases each). The chain's CDR3 is CASKEGRYEQYF. CDR3 coding DNA: TGTGCCAGTAAAGAGGGGCGCTACGAGCAGTACTTC.